The clone carrying this T cell receptor beta chain was found a few times. This entry belongs to a study of shared clonotypes between healthy human individuals. Overall study context: Three plates each covered CD4 naive and memory; CD8 naive two, CD8 memory one.

From germline, CDR1 is SGHTA and CDR2 FQGNSA. V was trimmed by 4 bases and J by 3 bases, leaving 6 bases between them. CDR3 length: 12 amino acids. Only in-frame clones appear in the TCRdb table, and some are missing; sequencing was by immunoSEQ multiplex PCR. The table includes around 1 million clones, 70% to 85% detected once. This receptor was taken from a man aged 18 to 30 in good health. Sequenced: memory CD4+ T cells sorted from blood. Subset of the sample: CD45RA-negative fraction. The rearrangement uses TRBV7-2 and TRBJ1-1, with no clear D. The DNA for the CDR3 is TGTGCCAGCAGCTCCGTATACACTGAAGCTTTCTTT. Translated: CASSSVYTEAFF. Full variable domain (remainder filled in from reference TRBV7-2 and TRBJ1-1): GAGVSQSPSNKVTEKGKDVELRCDPISGHTALYWYRQSLGQGLEFLIYFQGNSAPDKSGLPSDRFSAERTGGSVSTLTIQRTQQEDSAVYLCASSSVYTEAFFGQGTRLTVV.